The 2 T cell receptor beta chains reported below all come from one sample, sequenced in a study of coeliac disease. The table came from immunoSEQ multiplex PCR; TCRdb's copy has only in-frame clones and leaves some out. Among around 1,700 clones listed, 73% were seen once. Sequencing was carried out using lymphocytes from the gut lamina propria. The source is a human donor without celiac disease.

The chain joins TRBV7-2 to TRBJ2-3, with TRBD2 matching over 13 bases. Germline CDR1 reads SGHTA; CDR2 reads FQGNSA. J lost 3 bases, V lost 3 bases, and 3 bases had no gene match. The CDR3 has 16 residues. The CDR3 reads CASSFVGLAGTDTQYF. DNA for the CDR3: TGTGCCAGCAGCTTTGTGGGACTAGCGGGAACAGATACGCAGTATTTT.

J is TRBJ2-7 and V is TRBV7-6; D gene unclear. V shed 5 bases and J shed 7 bases, with 12 bases lying between them. The CDR3 runs 12 residues. Germline lookup yields CDR1 SGHVS and CDR2 FNYEAQ. CDR3 sequence: CASSAWASEQYF. In DNA, the CDR3 is TGTGCCAGCAGCGCCTGGGCATCTGAGCAGTACTTC.